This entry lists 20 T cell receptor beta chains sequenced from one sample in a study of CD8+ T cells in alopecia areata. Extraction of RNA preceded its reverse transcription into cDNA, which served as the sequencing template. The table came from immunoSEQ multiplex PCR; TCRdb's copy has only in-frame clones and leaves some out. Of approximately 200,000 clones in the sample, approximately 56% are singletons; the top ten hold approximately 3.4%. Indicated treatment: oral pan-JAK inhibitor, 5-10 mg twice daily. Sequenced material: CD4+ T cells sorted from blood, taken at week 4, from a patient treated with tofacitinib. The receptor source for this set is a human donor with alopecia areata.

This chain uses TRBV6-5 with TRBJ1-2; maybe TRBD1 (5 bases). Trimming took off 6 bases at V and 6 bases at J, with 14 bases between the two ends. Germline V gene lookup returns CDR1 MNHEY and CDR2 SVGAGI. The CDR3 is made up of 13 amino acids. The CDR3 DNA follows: TGTGCCAGCAGCCCGACAATGGGGCATGGCTACACCTTC. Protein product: CASSPTMGHGYTF.

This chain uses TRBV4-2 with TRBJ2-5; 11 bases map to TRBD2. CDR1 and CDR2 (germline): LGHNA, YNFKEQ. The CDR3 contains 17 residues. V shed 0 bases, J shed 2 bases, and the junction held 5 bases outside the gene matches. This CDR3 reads CASSQELAGGRQETQYF. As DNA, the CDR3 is TGTGCCAGCAGCCAAGAGTTAGCGGGGGGGCGTCAAGAGACCCAGTACTTC.

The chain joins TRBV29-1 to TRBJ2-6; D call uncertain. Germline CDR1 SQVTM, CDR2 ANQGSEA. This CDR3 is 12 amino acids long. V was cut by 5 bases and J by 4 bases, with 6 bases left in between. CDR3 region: CSVQQGANVLTF. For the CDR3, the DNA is TGCAGCGTTCAACAGGGGGCCAACGTCCTGACTTTC.

The CDR3 DNA follows: TGTGCCAGCAGTCAGGGGCCCGAAGCTTTCTTT. It codes for CASSQGPEAFF. This chain joins TRBV6-6 and TRBJ1-1, with a tentative D call TRBD1 (6 bases). The ends were cut back, 5 bases at V and 8 bases at J, with 9 bases in the middle. The CDR3 loop spans 11 amino acids. Germline V gene sequence: CDR1 MNHNY, CDR2 SVGAGI (reference sequence).

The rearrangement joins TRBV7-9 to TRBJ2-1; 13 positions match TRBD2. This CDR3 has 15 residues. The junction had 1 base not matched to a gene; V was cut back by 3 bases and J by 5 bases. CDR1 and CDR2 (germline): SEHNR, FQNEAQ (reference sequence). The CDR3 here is CASSLTSGGHNEQFF. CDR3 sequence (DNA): TGTGCCAGCAGCTTGACTAGCGGGGGGCACAATGAGCAGTTCTTC.

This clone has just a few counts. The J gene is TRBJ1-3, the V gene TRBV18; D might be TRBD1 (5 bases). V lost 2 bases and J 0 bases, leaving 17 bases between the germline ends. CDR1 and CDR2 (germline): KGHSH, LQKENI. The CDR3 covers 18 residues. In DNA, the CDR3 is TGTGCCAGCTCACCATACCCCCAGGGCGAGGGCTCTGGAAACACCATATATTTT. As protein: CASSPYPQGEGSGNTIYF.

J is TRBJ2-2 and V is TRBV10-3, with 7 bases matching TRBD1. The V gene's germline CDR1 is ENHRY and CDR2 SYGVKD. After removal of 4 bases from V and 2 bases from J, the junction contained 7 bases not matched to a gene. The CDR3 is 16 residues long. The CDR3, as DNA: TGTGCCATCAGTGGTGGGACAGACCTCAACACCGGGGAGCTGTTTTTT. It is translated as CAISGGTDLNTGELFF.

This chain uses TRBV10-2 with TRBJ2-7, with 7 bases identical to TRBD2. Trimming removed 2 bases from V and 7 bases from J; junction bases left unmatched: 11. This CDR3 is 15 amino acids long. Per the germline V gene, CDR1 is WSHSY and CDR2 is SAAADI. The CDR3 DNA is TGCGCCAGCAGTGAGATCCCTGGGGGGGGTGCTGAGCAGTACTTC. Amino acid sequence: CASSEIPGGGAEQYF.

Here the CDR3 DNA reads TGTGCCAGCAGCTTATTGCGGGGGGATACCTCCTACAATGAGCAGTTCTTC. Translation gives CASSLLRGDTSYNEQFF. The chain uses TRBV11-2 and TRBJ2-1, with TRBD2 identical over 8 bases. This CDR3 comprises 17 residues. In germline, CDR1 is SGHAT, CDR2 FQNNGV. With V trimmed by 2 bases and J by 0 bases, 6 bases remained unmatched.

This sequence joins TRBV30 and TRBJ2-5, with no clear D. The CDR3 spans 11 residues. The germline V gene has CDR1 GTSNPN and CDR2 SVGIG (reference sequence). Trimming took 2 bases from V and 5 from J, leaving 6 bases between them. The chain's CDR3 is CAWSYEETQYF. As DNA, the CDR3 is TGTGCCTGGAGTTACGAGGAGACCCAGTACTTC. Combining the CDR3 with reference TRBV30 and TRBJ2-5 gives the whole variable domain SQTIHQWPATLVQPVGSPLSLECTVEGTSNPNLYWYRQAAGRGLQLLFYSVGIGQISSEVPQNLSASRPQDRQFILSSKKLLLSDSGFYLCAWSYEETQYFGPGTRLLVL.

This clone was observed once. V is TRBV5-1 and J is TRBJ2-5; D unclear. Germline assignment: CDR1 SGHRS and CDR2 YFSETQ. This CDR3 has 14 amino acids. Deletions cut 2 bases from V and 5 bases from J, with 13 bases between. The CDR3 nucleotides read TGCGCCAGCAGCTTATTAAGGGTCAGTGAGACCCAGTACTTC. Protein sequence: CASSLLRVSETQYF.

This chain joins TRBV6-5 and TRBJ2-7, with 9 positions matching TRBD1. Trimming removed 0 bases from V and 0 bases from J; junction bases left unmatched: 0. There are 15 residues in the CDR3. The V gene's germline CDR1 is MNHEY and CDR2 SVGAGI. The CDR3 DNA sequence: TGTGCCAGCAGTTACTCGGGACAGGGCTCCTACGAGCAGTACTTC. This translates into CASSYSGQGSYEQYF.

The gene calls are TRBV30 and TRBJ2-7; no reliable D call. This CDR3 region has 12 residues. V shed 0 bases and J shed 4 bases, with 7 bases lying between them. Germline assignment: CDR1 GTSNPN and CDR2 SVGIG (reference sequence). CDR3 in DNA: TGTGCCTGGAGTGTGCGCCATTACGAGCAGTACTTC. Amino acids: CAWSVRHYEQYF.

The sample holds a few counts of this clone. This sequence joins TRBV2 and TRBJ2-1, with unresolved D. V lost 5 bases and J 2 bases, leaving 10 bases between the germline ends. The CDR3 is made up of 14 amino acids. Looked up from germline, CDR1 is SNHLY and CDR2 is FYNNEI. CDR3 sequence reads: CASSFSQAYNEQFF. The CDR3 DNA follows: TGTGCCAGCAGTTTCAGTCAAGCCTACAATGAGCAGTTCTTC. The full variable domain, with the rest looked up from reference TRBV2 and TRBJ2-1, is EPEVTQTPSHQVTQMGQEVILRCVPISNHLYFYWYRQILGQKVEFLVSFYNNEISEKSEIFDDQFSVERPDGSNFTLKIRSTKLEDSAMYFCASSFSQAYNEQFFGPGTRLTVL.

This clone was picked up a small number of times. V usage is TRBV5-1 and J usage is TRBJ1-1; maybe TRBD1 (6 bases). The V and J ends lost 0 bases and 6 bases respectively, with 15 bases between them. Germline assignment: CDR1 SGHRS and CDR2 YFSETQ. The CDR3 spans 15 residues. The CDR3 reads CASSLEGTLGAEAFF. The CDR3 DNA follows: TGCGCCAGCAGCTTGGAGGGGACACTAGGGGCTGAAGCTTTCTTT.

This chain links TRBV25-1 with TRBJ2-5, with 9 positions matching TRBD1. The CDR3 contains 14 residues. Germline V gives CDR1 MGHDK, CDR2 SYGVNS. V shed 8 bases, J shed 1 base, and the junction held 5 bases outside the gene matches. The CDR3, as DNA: TGTGCCAGCTCCTCGACAGGGGGCCAAGAGACCCAGTACTTC. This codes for CASSSTGGQETQYF.

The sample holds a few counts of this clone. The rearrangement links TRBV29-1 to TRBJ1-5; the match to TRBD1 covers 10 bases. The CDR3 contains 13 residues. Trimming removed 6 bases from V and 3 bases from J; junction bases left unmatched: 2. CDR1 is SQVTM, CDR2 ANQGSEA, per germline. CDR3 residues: CSVGQGNNQPQHF. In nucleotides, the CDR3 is TGCAGCGTGGGACAGGGGAACAATCAGCCCCAGCATTTT.

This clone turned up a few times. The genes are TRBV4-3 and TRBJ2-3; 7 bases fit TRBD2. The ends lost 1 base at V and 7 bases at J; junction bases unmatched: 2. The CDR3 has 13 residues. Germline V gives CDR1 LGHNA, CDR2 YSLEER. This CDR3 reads CASSQGTRNTQYF. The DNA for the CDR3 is TGCGCCAGCAGCCAAGGGACTAGAAATACGCAGTATTTT.

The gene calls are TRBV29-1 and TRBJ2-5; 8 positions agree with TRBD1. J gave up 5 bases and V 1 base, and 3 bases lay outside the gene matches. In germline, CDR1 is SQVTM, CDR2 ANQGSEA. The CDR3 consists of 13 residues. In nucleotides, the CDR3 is TGCAGCGTTGAAGGTCACAGGGGGGAGACCCAGTACTTC. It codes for CSVEGHRGETQYF.

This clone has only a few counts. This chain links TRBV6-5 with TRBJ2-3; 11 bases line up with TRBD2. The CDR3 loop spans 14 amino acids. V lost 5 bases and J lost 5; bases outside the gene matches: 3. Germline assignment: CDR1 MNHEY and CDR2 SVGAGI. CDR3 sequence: CASSPLAGEDTQYF. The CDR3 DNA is TGTGCCAGCAGTCCACTAGCGGGGGAAGATACGCAGTATTTT.